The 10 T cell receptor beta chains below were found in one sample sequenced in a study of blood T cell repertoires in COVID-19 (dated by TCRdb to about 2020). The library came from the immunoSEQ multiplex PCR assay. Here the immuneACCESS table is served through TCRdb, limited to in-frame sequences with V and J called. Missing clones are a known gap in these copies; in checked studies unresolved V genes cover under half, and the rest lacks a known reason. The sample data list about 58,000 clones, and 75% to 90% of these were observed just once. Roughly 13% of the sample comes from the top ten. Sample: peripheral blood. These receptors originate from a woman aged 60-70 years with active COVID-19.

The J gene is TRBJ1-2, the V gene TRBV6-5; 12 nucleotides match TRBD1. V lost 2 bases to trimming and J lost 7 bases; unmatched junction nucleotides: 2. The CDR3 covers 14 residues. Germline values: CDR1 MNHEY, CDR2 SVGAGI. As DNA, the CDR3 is TGTGCCAGCAGTTACGGGACAGGGGGCTTTGGCTACACCTTC. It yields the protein CASSYGTGGFGYTF.

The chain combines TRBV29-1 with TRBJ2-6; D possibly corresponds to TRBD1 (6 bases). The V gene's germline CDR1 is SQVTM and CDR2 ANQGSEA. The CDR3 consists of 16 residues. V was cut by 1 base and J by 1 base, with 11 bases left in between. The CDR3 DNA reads TGCAGCGTTGAAGGCAGGGACAAGTCTGGGGCCAACGTCCTGACTTTC. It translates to CSVEGRDKSGANVLTF.

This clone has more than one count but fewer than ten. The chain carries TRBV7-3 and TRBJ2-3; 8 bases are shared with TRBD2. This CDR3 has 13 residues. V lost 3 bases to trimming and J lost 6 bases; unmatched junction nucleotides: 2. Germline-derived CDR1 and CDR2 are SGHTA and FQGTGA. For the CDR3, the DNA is TGTGCCAGCAGCTTTGGACTAGCTGATACGCAGTATTTT. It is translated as CASSFGLADTQYF.

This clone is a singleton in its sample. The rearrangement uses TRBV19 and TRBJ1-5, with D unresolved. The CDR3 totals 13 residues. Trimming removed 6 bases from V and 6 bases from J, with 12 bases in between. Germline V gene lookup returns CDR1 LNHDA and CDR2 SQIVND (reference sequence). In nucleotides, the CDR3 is TGTGCCAGTAGAGAGAGTGGGCGTCAGCCCCAGCATTTT. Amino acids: CASRESGRQPQHF.

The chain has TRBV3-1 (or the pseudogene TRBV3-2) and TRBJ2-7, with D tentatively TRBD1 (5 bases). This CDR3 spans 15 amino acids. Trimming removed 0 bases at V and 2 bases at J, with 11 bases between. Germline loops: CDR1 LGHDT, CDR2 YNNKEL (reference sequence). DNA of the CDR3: TGTGCCAGCAGCCAAGATCCCAGGGCGACCTACGAGCAGTACTTC. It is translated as CASSQDPRATYEQYF.

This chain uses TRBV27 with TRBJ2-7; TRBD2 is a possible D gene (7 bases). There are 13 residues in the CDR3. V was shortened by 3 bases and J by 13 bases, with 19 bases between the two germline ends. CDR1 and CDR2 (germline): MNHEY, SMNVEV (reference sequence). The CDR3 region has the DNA TGTGCCAGCAGTTTCGTTGAGGGGGGGAAACAATACTTC. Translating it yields CASSFVEGGKQYF.

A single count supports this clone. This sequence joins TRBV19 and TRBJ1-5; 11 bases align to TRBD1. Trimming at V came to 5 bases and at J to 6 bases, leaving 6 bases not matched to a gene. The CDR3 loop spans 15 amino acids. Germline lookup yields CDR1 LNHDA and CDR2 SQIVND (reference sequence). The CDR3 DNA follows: TGTGCCAGTAGTGGGAGGACAGGGGGCCGTCAGCCCCAGCATTTT. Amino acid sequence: CASSGRTGGRQPQHF.

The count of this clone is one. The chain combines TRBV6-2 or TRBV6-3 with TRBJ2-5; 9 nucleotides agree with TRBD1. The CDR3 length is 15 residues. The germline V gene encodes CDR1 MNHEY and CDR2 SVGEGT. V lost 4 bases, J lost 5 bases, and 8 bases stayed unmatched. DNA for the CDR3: TGTGCCAGCAGTTCCCCGGGACAGGGAGGCGAGACCCAGTACTTC. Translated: CASSSPGQGGETQYF.

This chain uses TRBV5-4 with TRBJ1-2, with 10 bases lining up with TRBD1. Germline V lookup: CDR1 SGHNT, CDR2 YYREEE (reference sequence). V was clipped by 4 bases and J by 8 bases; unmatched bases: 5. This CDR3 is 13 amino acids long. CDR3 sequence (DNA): TGTGCCAGCAGCCGAGAGACAGGGGGCGGCTACACCTTC. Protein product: CASSRETGGGYTF.

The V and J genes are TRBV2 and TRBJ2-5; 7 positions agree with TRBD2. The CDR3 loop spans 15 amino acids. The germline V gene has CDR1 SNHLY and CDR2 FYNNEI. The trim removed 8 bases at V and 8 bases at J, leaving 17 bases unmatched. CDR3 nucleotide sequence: TGTGCCAGCGCTCATCTGGGCGGCCCGGGGGGTACCCAGTACTTC. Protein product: CASAHLGGPGGTQYF. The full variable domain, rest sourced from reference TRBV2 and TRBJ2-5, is EPEVTQTPSHQVTQMGQEVILRCVPISNHLYFYWYRQILGQKVEFLVSFYNNEISEKSEIFDDQFSVERPDGSNFTLKIRSTKLEDSAMYFCASAHLGGPGGTQYFGPGTRLLVL.